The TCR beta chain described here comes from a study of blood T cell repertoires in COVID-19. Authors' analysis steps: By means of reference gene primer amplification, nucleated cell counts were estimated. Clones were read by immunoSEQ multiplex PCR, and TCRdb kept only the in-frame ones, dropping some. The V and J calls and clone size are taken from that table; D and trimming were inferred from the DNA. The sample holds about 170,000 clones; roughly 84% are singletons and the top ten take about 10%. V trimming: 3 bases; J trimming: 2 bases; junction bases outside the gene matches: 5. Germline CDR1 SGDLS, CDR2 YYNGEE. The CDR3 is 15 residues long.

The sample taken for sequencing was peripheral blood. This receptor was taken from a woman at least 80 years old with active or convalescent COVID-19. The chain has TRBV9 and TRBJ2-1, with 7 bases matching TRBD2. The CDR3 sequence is CASSGRETPYNEQFF. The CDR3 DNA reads TGTGCCAGCAGCGGGCGGGAGACCCCCTACAATGAGCAGTTCTTC.